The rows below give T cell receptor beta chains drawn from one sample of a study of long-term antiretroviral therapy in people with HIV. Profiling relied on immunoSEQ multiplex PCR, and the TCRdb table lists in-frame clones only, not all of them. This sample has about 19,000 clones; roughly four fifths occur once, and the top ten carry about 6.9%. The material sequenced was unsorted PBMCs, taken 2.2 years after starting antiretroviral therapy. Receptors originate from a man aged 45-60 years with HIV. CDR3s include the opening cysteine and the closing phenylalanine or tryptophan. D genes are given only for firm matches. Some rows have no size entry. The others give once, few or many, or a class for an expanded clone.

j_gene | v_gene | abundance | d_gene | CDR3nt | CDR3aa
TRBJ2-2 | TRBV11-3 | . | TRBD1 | TGTGCCAGCAGCCCGGGGGGCGGACAGGGGAGCAACGGGGAGCTGTTTTTT | CASSPGGGQGSNGELFF
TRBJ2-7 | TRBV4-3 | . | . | TGCGCCAGCAGCCAAGCGACTGGAGACTTCTACGAGCAGTACTTC | CASSQATGDFYEQYF
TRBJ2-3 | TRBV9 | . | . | TGTGCCAGCAGCGTAGGAACAGACCCCCGCACAGATACGCAGTATTTT | CASSVGTDPRTDTQYF
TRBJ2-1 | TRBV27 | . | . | TGTGCCAGCAGTTTTAGGGCGGGGAGTGAGCAGTTCTTC | CASSFRAGSEQFF
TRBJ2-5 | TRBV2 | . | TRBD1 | TGTGCCAGCAGCACTGAGGGACAGGGGTATTGGACCCAGTACTTC | CASSTEGQGYWTQYF
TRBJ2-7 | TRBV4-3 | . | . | TGCGCCAGCAGCCAATTTCCAACAGGGCTACCCTACGAGCAGTACTTC | CASSQFPTGLPYEQYF
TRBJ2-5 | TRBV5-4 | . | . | TGTGCCAGCAGATCACAGGGTAAAGAGACCCAGTACTTC | CASRSQGKETQYF
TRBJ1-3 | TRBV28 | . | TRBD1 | TGTGCCAGCAGTTTCCCGACAGGGGATGGAAACACCATATATTTT | CASSFPTGDGNTIYF
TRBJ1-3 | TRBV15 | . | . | TGTGCCACCAGCCTGAGTGGAAACACCATATATTTT | CATSLSGNTIYF
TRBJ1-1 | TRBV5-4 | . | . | TGTGCCAGCAGCGGGGGAAGGCAGGGGACTGAAGCTTTCTTT | CASSGGRQGTEAFF
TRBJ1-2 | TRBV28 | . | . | TGTGCCAGCAGTTCCCGGCAGGAAGGCTACACCTTC | CASSSRQEGYTF
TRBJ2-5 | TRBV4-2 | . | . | TGTGCCAGCAGCCAAGCGGAGACCCAGTACTTC | CASSQAETQYF
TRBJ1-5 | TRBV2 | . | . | TGTGCCAGCAGTGAGCAGGGGCAGATGGGACAGCCCCAGCATTTT | CASSEQGQMGQPQHF
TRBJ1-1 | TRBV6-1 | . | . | TGTGCCAGCAGCTACGACCGGGGACATCTTGAAGCTTTCTTT | CASSYDRGHLEAFF
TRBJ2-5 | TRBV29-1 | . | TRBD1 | TGCAGCGTTGAGGTAGGGGGCGCAGAGACCCAGTACTTC | CSVEVGGAETQYF
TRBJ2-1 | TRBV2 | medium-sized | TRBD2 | TGTGCCACCTCAGACCCGGGGGGGCCCTACAATGAGCAGTTCTTC | CATSDPGGPYNEQFF
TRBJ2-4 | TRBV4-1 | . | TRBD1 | TGCGCCAGCAGCCAAGATCTGGGACAGGGCCCCTACTTC | CASSQDLGQGPYF
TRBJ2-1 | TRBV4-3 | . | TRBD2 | TGCGCCAGCAGCCAAAGGGGACTAGCGGACAATGAGCAGTTCTTC | CASSQRGLADNEQFF
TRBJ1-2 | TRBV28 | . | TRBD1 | TGTGCCAGCAGGGCCGGGACAGTTTTTAACTATGGCTACACCTTC | CASRAGTVFNYGYTF
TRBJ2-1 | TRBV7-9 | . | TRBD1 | TGTGCCAGCAGGGGACAGGGGCCGTACAATGAGCAGTTCTTC | CASRGQGPYNEQFF
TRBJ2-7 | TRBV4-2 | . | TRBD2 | TGTGCCAGCAGCCAAGCAGGTAGCGGGACCTACGAGCAGTACTTC | CASSQAGSGTYEQYF
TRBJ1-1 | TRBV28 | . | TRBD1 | TGTGCCAGCAGTGGCGCATCAGGGGGCGCAAACACTGAAGCTTTCTTT | CASSGASGGANTEAFF
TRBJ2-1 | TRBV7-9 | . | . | TGTGCCAGCAGCTTACGGGTAGATGAGCAGTTCTTC | CASSLRVDEQFF
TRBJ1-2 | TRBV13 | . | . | TGTGCCAGCACCGAACAGGGCTCAGAAGGCTACACCTTC | CASTEQGSEGYTF
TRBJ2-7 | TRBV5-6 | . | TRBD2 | TGTGCCAGCAGCCCAGGGACTAGATTCTACGAGCAGTACTTC | CASSPGTRFYEQYF
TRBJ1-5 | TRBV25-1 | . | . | TGTGCCAGCAGTGAAAATCATCAGCCCCAGCATTTT | CASSENHQPQHF
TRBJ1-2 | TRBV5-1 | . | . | TGCGCCAGCAGCTTGGGGGTAGGAAGCTATGGCTACACCTTC | CASSLGVGSYGYTF
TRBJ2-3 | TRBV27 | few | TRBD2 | TGTGCCAGCAGGAAACTAGCGGGGGGCAGCACAGATACGCAGTATTTT | CASRKLAGGSTDTQYF
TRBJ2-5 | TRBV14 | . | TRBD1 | TGTGCCAGCAGCCTACAGGGGGCAGAGACCCAGTACTTC | CASSLQGAETQYF
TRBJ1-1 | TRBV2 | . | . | TGTGCCAGCAGTGAGCGGACAGCGGCTTTCTTT | CASSERTAAFF
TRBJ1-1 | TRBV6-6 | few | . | TGTGCCAGCAGTACAAACAGGGATACTGAAGCTTTCTTT | CASSTNRDTEAFF
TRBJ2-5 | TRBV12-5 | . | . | TGTGCTAGTGGTTTGGCAAAGGGGAGTTCTCAAGAGACCCAGTACTTC | CASGLAKGSSQETQYF
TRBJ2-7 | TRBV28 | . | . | TGTGCCACCTTTTCCGGGATATCCTCCTACGAGCAGTACTTC | CATFSGISSYEQYF
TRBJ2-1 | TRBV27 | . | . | TGTGCCAGCGGACAGTTGGGGAATAGGGGGCAGTTCTTC | CASGQLGNRGQFF
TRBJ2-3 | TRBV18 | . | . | TGTGCCAGCTCGCTGACAAGCCTTAGCACAGATACGCAGTATTTT | CASSLTSLSTDTQYF
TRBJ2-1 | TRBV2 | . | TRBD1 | TGTGCCAGCAGTCATCCGGGACAGGGCGACAATGAGCAGTTCTTC | CASSHPGQGDNEQFF
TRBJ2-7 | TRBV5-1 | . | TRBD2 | TGCGCCAGCAGCTCGGGGGGAGCCGGCGGGCAGTACTTC | CASSSGGAGGQYF
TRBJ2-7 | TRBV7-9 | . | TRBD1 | TGTGCCAGCAGCTCGACAGGGGAACACGAGCAGTACTTC | CASSSTGEHEQYF
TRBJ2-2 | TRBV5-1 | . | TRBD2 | TGCGCCAGCAGCTGGGAGACTAGCGGCACCGGGGAGCTGTTTTTT | CASSWETSGTGELFF
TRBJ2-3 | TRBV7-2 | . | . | TGTGCCAGCAGCTTAGGATTGGGGGGGGCCGGCGGCAAGCAGTATTTT | CASSLGLGGAGGKQYF
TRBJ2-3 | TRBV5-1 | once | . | TGCGCCAGCAGCCGCGGACGGGTTGGCACAGATACGCAGTATTTT | CASSRGRVGTDTQYF